This is a list of T cell receptor beta chains from one sample in a study of response to subunit inactivated influenza vaccine. One entry per CDR3 protein results from TCRdb running MiXCR on the RT-PCR reads. The sample consists of 540,000 or so distinct CDR3 sequences, 10% to 15% of them appearing once. The sample consisted of PBMCs from blood, taken more than 35 days after vaccination. These receptors were collected from a man over 45 who received an inactivated influenza vaccine. CDR3s include the opening cysteine and the closing phenylalanine or tryptophan. The order of the fields is clone size, D gene, J gene, V gene, CDR3 protein, CDR3 DNA. The D gene is left open where the match is weak. A row's size may be missing; if present it is once, few, many or a size class.

abundance: many; d_gene: .; j_gene: TRBJ2-7; v_gene: TRBV9; CDR3aa: CASSVSAGTYEQYF; CDR3nt: TGTGCCAGCAGCGTATCGGCAGGCACCTACGAGCAGTACTTC
abundance: .; d_gene: .; j_gene: TRBJ2-5; v_gene: TRBV24-1; CDR3aa: CATSDGAGAFQETQYF; CDR3nt: TGTGCCACCAGTGATGGGGCAGGGGCTTTCCAAGAGACCCAGTACTTC
abundance: .; d_gene: TRBD2; j_gene: TRBJ2-3; v_gene: TRBV6-2/TRBV6-3; CDR3aa: CASRDRGSGGPDTQYF; CDR3nt: TGTGCCAGCAGAGACCGAGGGAGCGGGGGACCAGATACGCAGTATTTT
abundance: .; d_gene: TRBD1; j_gene: TRBJ2-2; v_gene: TRBV29-1; CDR3aa: CSGRTGGTGELFF; CDR3nt: TGCAGCGGGAGGACAGGGGGCACCGGGGAGCTGTTTTTT
abundance: few; d_gene: .; j_gene: TRBJ2-7; v_gene: TRBV6-2/TRBV6-3; CDR3aa: CASSYFPGSVITYEQYF; CDR3nt: TGTGCCAGCAGTTACTTTCCCGGGAGCGTAATCACCTACGAGCAGTACTTC
abundance: .; d_gene: .; j_gene: TRBJ1-5; v_gene: TRBV7-9; CDR3aa: CASSPSRLGAGNQPQHF; CDR3nt: TGTGCCAGCAGCCCTTCTCGGCTGGGGGCGGGCAATCAGCCCCAGCATTTT
abundance: many; d_gene: .; j_gene: TRBJ2-2; v_gene: TRBV11-2; CDR3aa: CASSLKRTGELFF; CDR3nt: TGTGCCAGCAGCTTAAAGAGGACCGGGGAGCTGTTTTTT
abundance: few; d_gene: TRBD2; j_gene: TRBJ2-1; v_gene: TRBV9; CDR3aa: CASSVAGTSGGGEQFF; CDR3nt: TGTGCCAGCAGCGTAGCAGGGACTAGCGGGGGGGGTGAGCAGTTCTTC
abundance: .; d_gene: .; j_gene: TRBJ2-7; v_gene: TRBV10-3; CDR3aa: CAIRGTENYEQYF; CDR3nt: TGTGCCATCAGGGGAACTGAGAACTACGAGCAGTACTTC
abundance: .; d_gene: .; j_gene: TRBJ1-5; v_gene: TRBV12-3/TRBV12-4; CDR3aa: CASSLGAGVQPQHF; CDR3nt: TGTGCCAGCAGTTTGGGGGCAGGAGTTCAGCCCCAGCATTTT
abundance: .; d_gene: .; j_gene: TRBJ2-2; v_gene: TRBV11-2; CDR3aa: CVSSLGDGFGELFF; CDR3nt: TGTGTCAGCAGCTTGGGTGATGGGTTCGGGGAGCTGTTTTTT
abundance: .; d_gene: TRBD2; j_gene: TRBJ2-2; v_gene: TRBV5-8; CDR3aa: CASSLLSGALTGELFF; CDR3nt: TGTGCCAGCAGCTTGCTTAGCGGGGCTTTGACCGGGGAGCTGTTTTTT
abundance: few; d_gene: TRBD2; j_gene: TRBJ2-7; v_gene: TRBV5-1; CDR3aa: CASSLQYSGSFSYEQYF; CDR3nt: TGCGCCAGCAGCTTACAATATAGCGGGAGTTTCTCCTACGAGCAGTACTTC
abundance: .; d_gene: .; j_gene: TRBJ2-7; v_gene: TRBV13; CDR3aa: CASHKRGNFYEQYF; CDR3nt: TGTGCCAGCCACAAGCGCGGGAACTTCTACGAGCAGTACTTC
abundance: few; d_gene: .; j_gene: TRBJ2-7; v_gene: TRBV9; CDR3aa: CASSVSPRVVDASEQYF; CDR3nt: TGTGCCAGCAGCGTATCCCCCAGGGTGGTCGACGCTAGCGAGCAGTACTTC
abundance: few; d_gene: TRBD2; j_gene: TRBJ2-7; v_gene: TRBV2; CDR3aa: CASSGRWREFSYEQYF; CDR3nt: TGTGCCAGCAGTGGCCGCTGGCGGGAGTTCTCCTACGAGCAGTACTTC
abundance: .; d_gene: .; j_gene: TRBJ2-7; v_gene: TRBV5-1; CDR3aa: CASRGFGDEQYF; CDR3nt: TGCGCCAGCAGGGGATTTGGGGACGAGCAGTACTTC
abundance: .; d_gene: TRBD2; j_gene: TRBJ2-3; v_gene: TRBV20-1; CDR3aa: CSARRKVIAGGVVYTQYF; CDR3nt: TGCAGTGCTAGAAGAAAAGTCATAGCGGGAGGTGTAGTATATACGCAGTATTTT
abundance: few; d_gene: TRBD1; j_gene: TRBJ2-3; v_gene: TRBV7-9; CDR3aa: CASSLGNRGLLDTQYF; CDR3nt: TGTGCCAGCAGCTTAGGGAACAGGGGGCTGCTGGATACGCAGTATTTT
abundance: many; d_gene: .; j_gene: TRBJ2-7; v_gene: TRBV5-6; CDR3aa: CASSRTDYEQYF; CDR3nt: TGTGCCAGCAGCCGGACAGATTACGAGCAGTACTTC
abundance: few; d_gene: .; j_gene: TRBJ2-2; v_gene: TRBV10-3; CDR3aa: CAAAMNGEDTGELFF; CDR3nt: TGTGCCGCTGCGATGAACGGGGAGGACACCGGGGAGCTGTTTTTT
abundance: many; d_gene: TRBD2; j_gene: TRBJ2-1; v_gene: TRBV20-1; CDR3aa: CSATSLIGGSYNEQFF; CDR3nt: TGCAGTGCTACTAGCCTTATCGGGGGGTCCTACAATGAGCAGTTCTTC
abundance: many; d_gene: .; j_gene: TRBJ1-5; v_gene: TRBV7-2; CDR3aa: CASSLISRQPQHF; CDR3nt: TGTGCCAGCAGCTTGATTTCAAGACAGCCCCAGCATTTT
abundance: .; d_gene: TRBD2; j_gene: TRBJ2-1; v_gene: TRBV5-4; CDR3aa: CASSLDERGDWNEQFF; CDR3nt: TGTGCCAGCAGCTTGGACGAGCGGGGGGACTGGAATGAGCAGTTCTTC
abundance: many; d_gene: TRBD1; j_gene: TRBJ2-7; v_gene: TRBV28; CDR3aa: CASSTRGRHEQYF; CDR3nt: TGTGCCAGCAGTACCAGGGGGCGTCACGAGCAGTACTTC
abundance: .; d_gene: TRBD2; j_gene: TRBJ2-7; v_gene: TRBV20-1; CDR3aa: CSADGLAGGGSEQYF; CDR3nt: TGCAGTGCTGATGGACTAGCGGGAGGAGGTAGCGAGCAGTACTTC
abundance: many; d_gene: .; j_gene: TRBJ2-3; v_gene: TRBV20-1; CDR3aa: CSPPGLLADTQYF; CDR3nt: TGCAGCCCTCCGGGACTGTTGGCAGATACGCAGTATTTT
abundance: .; d_gene: .; j_gene: TRBJ1-1; v_gene: TRBV12-3/TRBV12-4; CDR3aa: CASSETQLNTEAFF; CDR3nt: TGTGCCAGCAGTGAGACACAGCTCAACACTGAAGCTTTCTTT
abundance: .; d_gene: TRBD1; j_gene: TRBJ2-3; v_gene: TRBV12-3/TRBV12-4; CDR3aa: CASSFRQGILFSTDTQYF; CDR3nt: TGTGCCAGCAGTTTTAGACAGGGGATTCTATTTAGCACAGATACGCAGTATTTT
abundance: few; d_gene: .; j_gene: TRBJ2-5; v_gene: TRBV10-3; CDR3aa: CAISGTVGETQYF; CDR3nt: TGTGCCATCAGTGGGACAGTGGGAGAGACCCAGTACTTC
abundance: .; d_gene: .; j_gene: TRBJ2-7; v_gene: TRBV6-5; CDR3aa: CASSYVDGSYEQYF; CDR3nt: TGTGCCAGCAGTTACGTAGACGGCTCCTACGAGCAGTACTTC
abundance: .; d_gene: .; j_gene: TRBJ2-1; v_gene: TRBV20-1; CDR3aa: CSARSTYNEQLF; CDR3nt: TGCAGTGCTAGATCTACGTACAATGAGCAGCTCTTC
abundance: few; d_gene: .; j_gene: TRBJ2-5; v_gene: TRBV10-3; CDR3aa: CAISPQETQYF; CDR3nt: TGTGCCATCAGTCCCCAAGAGACCCAGTACTTC
abundance: .; d_gene: TRBD1; j_gene: TRBJ2-5; v_gene: TRBV5-1; CDR3aa: CASRRDRGQAETQYF; CDR3nt: TGCGCCAGCAGACGGGACAGGGGACAGGCAGAGACCCAGTACTTC
abundance: many; d_gene: TRBD1; j_gene: TRBJ2-7; v_gene: TRBV12-3/TRBV12-4; CDR3aa: CASSPGQAYEQYF; CDR3nt: TGTGCCAGCAGTCCCGGACAGGCCTACGAGCAGTACTTC
abundance: .; d_gene: TRBD2; j_gene: TRBJ2-7; v_gene: TRBV2; CDR3aa: CASRWTSAEQYF; CDR3nt: TGTGCCAGCCGGTGGACTAGCGCCGAGCAGTACTTC
abundance: .; d_gene: .; j_gene: TRBJ1-1; v_gene: TRBV7-2; CDR3aa: CASSFRRGNTEAFF; CDR3nt: TGTGCCAGCAGCTTCCGGAGGGGGAACACTGAAGCTTTCTTT
abundance: .; d_gene: .; j_gene: TRBJ2-7; v_gene: TRBV5-1; CDR3aa: CASSLASEPYEQYF; CDR3nt: TGCGCCAGCAGCTTAGCTAGCGAGCCCTACGAGCAGTACTTC
abundance: .; d_gene: TRBD2; j_gene: TRBJ2-3; v_gene: TRBV7-2; CDR3aa: CASGYSGRNADTQYF; CDR3nt: TGTGCCAGCGGCTATAGCGGGAGGAACGCGGATACGCAGTATTTT
abundance: .; d_gene: .; j_gene: TRBJ2-2; v_gene: TRBV5-1; CDR3aa: CASSLRDAGELFF; CDR3nt: TGCGCCAGCAGCTTGAGGGACGCCGGGGAGCTGTTTTTT
abundance: .; d_gene: .; j_gene: TRBJ1-2; v_gene: TRBV6-5; CDR3aa: CASSYARAYYGYSF; CDR3nt: TGTGCCAGCAGTTACGCCCGGGCCTACTATGGCTACTCCTTC
abundance: few; d_gene: TRBD2; j_gene: TRBJ2-1; v_gene: TRBV29-1; CDR3aa: CSVVLLPGGRGEQFF; CDR3nt: TGCAGCGTTGTTTTACTCCCGGGGGGGCGAGGTGAGCAGTTCTTC
abundance: .; d_gene: TRBD1; j_gene: TRBJ2-7; v_gene: TRBV30; CDR3aa: CAWSRDRGGYEQYF; CDR3nt: TGTGCCTGGAGTAGGGACAGGGGAGGGTACGAGCAGTACTTC
abundance: few; d_gene: .; j_gene: TRBJ1-1; v_gene: TRBV21-1; CDR3aa: CASSKETRAPGTEAFF; CDR3nt: TGTGCCAGCAGCAAAGAAACACGGGCCCCGGGCACTGAAGCTTTCTTT
abundance: many; d_gene: .; j_gene: TRBJ1-3; v_gene: TRBV29-1; CDR3aa: CSVETSRTAGNTIYF; CDR3nt: TGCAGCGTTGAAACGAGTCGGACGGCTGGAAACACCATATATTTT
abundance: .; d_gene: .; j_gene: TRBJ1-5; v_gene: TRBV6-1; CDR3aa: CASSKTLSNQPQHF; CDR3nt: TGTGCCAGCAGTAAGACACTTAGCAATCAGCCCCAGCATTTT
abundance: few; d_gene: .; j_gene: TRBJ2-1; v_gene: TRBV5-6; CDR3aa: CASSPGAFADNEQFF; CDR3nt: TGTGCCAGCAGCCCCGGGGCGTTTGCGGACAATGAGCAGTTCTTC
abundance: many; d_gene: .; j_gene: TRBJ2-2; v_gene: TRBV5-1; CDR3aa: CASSLNTANTGELFF; CDR3nt: TGCGCCAGCAGCTTGAATACGGCGAACACCGGGGAGCTGTTTTTT
abundance: few; d_gene: TRBD2; j_gene: TRBJ2-1; v_gene: TRBV6-1; CDR3aa: CASKGGSGAGVYNEQFF; CDR3nt: TGTGCCAGCAAAGGTGGCAGCGGGGCCGGGGTGTACAATGAGCAGTTCTTC
abundance: .; d_gene: .; j_gene: TRBJ2-5; v_gene: TRBV7-9; CDR3aa: CASSHPDWQETQYF; CDR3nt: TGTGCCAGCAGCCATCCCGACTGGCAAGAGACCCAGTACTTC
abundance: many; d_gene: .; j_gene: TRBJ2-7; v_gene: TRBV6-1; CDR3aa: CASSRDTRMYEQYF; CDR3nt: TGTGCCAGCAGTCGCGACACGAGAATGTACGAGCAGTACTTC
abundance: many; d_gene: .; j_gene: TRBJ2-4; v_gene: TRBV7-2; CDR3aa: CASSLVENLQYF; CDR3nt: TGTGCCAGCAGCTTAGTCGAAAATCTTCAGTACTTC
abundance: few; d_gene: TRBD2; j_gene: TRBJ2-5; v_gene: TRBV5-1; CDR3aa: CASSGGLAGPETQYF; CDR3nt: TGCGCCAGCAGCGGTGGACTAGCGGGACCAGAGACCCAGTACTTC